The 25 T cell receptor beta chains below were found in one sample sequenced in a study of blood T cell repertoires in COVID-19 (TCRdb year 2020). The method behind the library was the immunoSEQ multiplex PCR assay. The source is immuneACCESS, and TCRdb retained only in-frame sequences with V and J called. Part of the clones is not carried over; for the studies checked, unresolved V genes explain less than half of this, and the remainder is unexplained. For this sample the table gives around 290,000 clones, of which approximately 90% were detected only once. Approximately 2% of the sample rests with the top ten. The sequencing sample was made of PBMCs or T cells enriched from blood (not recorded which). Receptor source: a woman aged 55-70 years in a cohort exposed to, infected with or recovered from COVID-19 (not recorded which).

Turning to this clone: An end of the junction differs from the germline gene, which may be a read error. The chain employs TRBV28 and TRBJ1-5; TRBD1 matches at 8 bases. This CDR3 is 16 amino acids long. The germline gives CDR1 MDHEN, CDR2 SYDVKM. Here the CDR3 DNA reads TGTGCCAGCAGTTCACCGACAGGGGAAGGCAAACAGCCCCAGCATTTT. It is translated as CASSSPTGEGKQPQHF.

The chain has TRBV5-1 and TRBJ2-1; 8 bases fit TRBD2. The germline V gene encodes CDR1 SGHRS and CDR2 YFSETQ. This CDR3 comprises 13 residues. The trim removed 5 bases at V and 4 bases at J, leaving 2 bases unmatched. CDR3 residues: CASRTSEYNEQFF. The CDR3, as DNA: TGCGCCAGCAGGACTAGCGAGTACAATGAGCAGTTCTTC.

This chain's CDR3 is CASSLKRASGRAGEQFF. DNA for the CDR3: TGTGCCAGCAGCTTAAAGCGGGCTAGCGGGAGGGCGGGTGAGCAGTTCTTC. This chain joins TRBV7-2 and TRBJ2-1, with 12 nucleotides matching TRBD2. The trim removed 2 bases at V and 9 bases at J, leaving 11 bases unmatched. This CDR3 spans 17 amino acids. Germline CDR1 is SGHTA and CDR2 is FQGNSA.

The chain links TRBV28 to TRBJ2-5; 7 positions agree with TRBD1. CDR1 is MDHEN, CDR2 SYDVKM, per germline. Germline trimming cut 8 bases from V and 1 base from J; bases unmatched to any gene: 10. The length of the CDR3 is 15 residues. CDR3 sequence reads: CASDKPGQLQETQYF. Written as DNA, the CDR3 is TGTGCCAGCGATAAGCCGGGACAGCTCCAAGAGACCCAGTACTTC.

The V and J genes are TRBV27 and TRBJ2-3, with D possibly matching TRBD2 (6 bases). The CDR3 loop spans 15 amino acids. Trimming took 5 bases from V and 4 from J, leaving 16 bases between them. Germline lookup yields CDR1 MNHEY and CDR2 SMNVEV (reference sequence). The CDR3 nucleotides are TGTGCCAGCAGTCCACTAGCCCAATTGGCAGATACGCAGTATTTT. Translated: CASSPLAQLADTQYF.

V is TRBV3-1 (or the pseudogene TRBV3-2) and J is TRBJ2-7; TRBD2 matches at 10 bases. The CDR3 spans 18 residues. V gave up 5 bases and J gave up 4 bases; unmatched junction bases: 17. Germline CDR1 reads LGHDT; CDR2 reads YNNKEL (reference sequence). The CDR3, as DNA: TGTGCCAGCAGCGACCTCGGAGCGGGAGGGCCTCTGAGATACGAGCAGTACTTC. Translated: CASSDLGAGGPLRYEQYF.

This sequence joins TRBV15 and TRBJ1-5, with D perhaps matching TRBD1 (5 bases). Germline lookup yields CDR1 LNHNV and CDR2 YYDKDF (reference sequence). The germline V and J ends were trimmed by 8 bases and 2 bases, with 10 bases remaining between them. This CDR3 is 13 amino acids long. CDR3 DNA: TGTGCCACCTGTCAGGGCGGCAATCAGCCCCAGCATTTT. Its translation: CATCQGGNQPQHF.

J is TRBJ1-1 and V is TRBV10-3, with 8 bases fitting TRBD1. The CDR3 length is 13 residues. Germline V gene data show CDR1 as ENHRY and CDR2 as SYGVKD. V shed 6 bases, J shed 4 bases, and the junction held 4 bases outside the gene matches. The DNA for the CDR3 is TGTGCCATCAGGGACAGGGAGACCACTGAAGCTTTCTTT. This gives the protein CAIRDRETTEAFF.

V and J are TRBV28 and TRBJ2-1; 7 bases are a match to TRBD2. CDR3 length equals 17 residues. V lost 5 bases, J lost 9 bases, and 19 bases stayed unmatched. CDR1 is MDHEN, CDR2 SYDVKM, per germline. The CDR3 is CASSLSVGGLAEGEQFF. In nucleotides, the CDR3 is TGTGCCAGCAGTCTCTCAGTGGGAGGGCTAGCGGAGGGTGAGCAGTTCTTC.

The CDR3 sequence is CATIAGGPGTGELFF. The CDR3 coding sequence is TGTGCCACAATAGCGGGAGGGCCGGGCACCGGGGAGCTGTTTTTT. The rearrangement uses TRBV28 and TRBJ2-2, with 11 bases that match TRBD2. CDR3 length equals 15 residues. With V trimmed by 10 bases and J by 4 bases, 8 bases remained unmatched. CDR1 is MDHEN, CDR2 SYDVKM, per germline.

This clone was seen just once. The chain links TRBV1 to TRBJ1-4; TRBD1 was called by the table and not checked on the DNA. TRBV1 is a known pseudogene. The CDR3 is 17 residues long. CDR3 in amino acids: CTSSQDSRGQTNEKLFF. The CDR3 DNA follows: TGCACCAGCAGCCAAGATAGCAGGGGACAAACTAATGAAAAACTGTTTTTT.

This clone is a singleton in its sample. This chain links TRBV19 with TRBJ1-2; 7 bases are a match to TRBD1. V shed 2 bases and J 2 bases; nucleotides not matched to a gene: 5. Germline CDR1 LNHDA, CDR2 SQIVND (reference sequence). The CDR3 extends over 15 amino acids. The DNA for the CDR3 is TGTGCCAGTAGTATACGACAGGGTTTAAACTATGGCTACACCTTC. Translation: CASSIRQGLNYGYTF. The full variable domain, its missing parts supplied by reference TRBV19 and TRBJ1-2, is DGGITQSPKYLFRKEGQNVTLSCEQNLNHDAMYWYRQDPGQGLRLIYYSQIVNDFQKGDIAEGYSVSREKKESFPLTVTSAQKNPTAFYLCASSIRQGLNYGYTFGSGTRLTVV.

The chain carries TRBV5-1 and TRBJ1-4, with 9 bases fitting TRBD1. The CDR3 covers 15 residues. Trimming took 4 bases from V and 7 from J; bases not matched to a gene: 8. The germline V gene encodes CDR1 SGHRS and CDR2 YFSETQ. The CDR3 DNA follows: TGCGCCAGCAGCAAACTGACAGGGGGAGCTGAAAAACTGTTTTTT. The encoded protein is CASSKLTGGAEKLFF.

The chain uses TRBV12-3 or TRBV12-4 and TRBJ1-5; no definite D call. This CDR3 is built from 12 residues. The germline V and J ends were trimmed by 6 bases and 0 bases, with 3 bases remaining between them. DNA for the CDR3: TGTGCCAGCAGCTATAGCAATCAGCCCCAGCATTTT. This codes for CASSYSNQPQHF.

The chain links TRBV12-3 or TRBV12-4 to TRBJ1-2; possible D gene TRBD1, 6 bases. CDR3 length: 13 residues. V lost 6 bases and J lost 4, with 12 bases in between. DNA for the CDR3: TGTGCCAGCAGCCAACAGACAGGCTATGGCTACACCTTC. Its protein is CASSQQTGYGYTF.

This chain connects TRBV11-3 to TRBJ2-7, with TRBD1 matching 7 bases. The germline V gene has CDR1 SGHNT and CDR2 YENEEA. This CDR3 is 16 amino acids long. Trimming took 5 bases from V and 2 from J; bases not matched to a gene: 12. The CDR3 DNA is TGTGCCAGCAGCCTGCCGACAGGGACCGGTCCCTACGAGCAGTACTTC. Encoded protein: CASSLPTGTGPYEQYF.

At least ten counts were recorded for this clone. The rearrangement uses TRBV18 and TRBJ2-1, with 11 bases lining up with TRBD2. Germline trimming cut 4 bases from V and 0 bases from J; bases unmatched to any gene: 17. This CDR3 spans 21 amino acids. Germline assignment: CDR1 KGHSH and CDR2 LQKENI. The CDR3 region is CASSLRPTGTSGLGSYNEQFF. The CDR3 DNA follows: TGTGCCAGCTCACTACGACCAACCGGGACTAGCGGACTAGGCTCCTACAATGAGCAGTTCTTC.

V usage is TRBV6-5 and J usage is TRBJ2-7; tentatively, D is TRBD2 (6 bases). This CDR3 spans 13 amino acids. Germline V CDR1 and CDR2: MNHEY, SVGAGI. V lost 7 bases, J lost 5 bases, and 15 bases lay in between. The DNA for the CDR3 is TGTGCCAGCACGGGGCCAGGGAGGAACGAGCAGTACTTC. Translation gives CASTGPGRNEQYF.

The chain uses TRBV15 and TRBJ2-3; D not resolved. Between the trimmed V and J ends, which lost 0 bases and 5 bases, there was a span of 15 bases. The V gene's germline CDR1 is LNHNV and CDR2 YYDKDF (reference sequence). The CDR3 has 16 amino acids. CDR3 nucleotide sequence: TGTGCCACCAGCAGAGAGCTTGTTGAAACTGGAGATACGCAGTATTTT. Protein product: CATSRELVETGDTQYF. Complete variable domain (other parts from reference TRBV15 and TRBJ2-3): DAMVIQNPRYQVTQFGKPVTLSCSQTLNHNVMYWYQQKSSQAPKLLFHYYDKDFNNEADTPDNFQSRRPNTSFCFLDIRSPGLGDTAMYLCATSRELVETGDTQYFGPGTRLTVL.

A single count supports this clone. The CDR3, as DNA: TGCGCCAGCAGCTTGACTAGCGGCACAGATACGCAGTATTTT. It is translated as CASSLTSGTDTQYF. The chain couples TRBV5-1 to TRBJ2-3; 7 bases are shared with TRBD2. The CDR3 is 14 amino acids. V dropped 1 base and J dropped 1; count of bases not matched to a gene: 0. CDR1 is SGHRS, CDR2 YFSETQ, per germline.

The chain carries TRBV28 and TRBJ2-1, with D possibly TRBD1 on 5 matching bases. The CDR3 totals 11 residues. Trimming stripped 5 bases from V and 9 bases from J, with 8 bases between. Looked up from germline, CDR1 is MDHEN and CDR2 is SYDVKM. The CDR3 protein is CASSQGSEQFF. The CDR3 DNA reads TGTGCCAGCAGTCAGGGATCTGAGCAGTTCTTC.

V usage is TRBV9 and J usage is TRBJ2-5; D might be TRBD2 (7 bases). This CDR3 spans 15 amino acids. V gave up 6 bases and J gave up 5 bases, with 20 bases separating them. Germline CDR1 is SGDLS and CDR2 is YYNGEE. CDR3 residues: CASNLGAGDAETQYF. The CDR3 nucleotides are TGTGCCAGCAATTTGGGGGCGGGAGATGCTGAGACCCAGTACTTC.

The chain carries TRBV5-1 and TRBJ1-2; 9 bases align to TRBD1. This CDR3 has 13 residues. J was trimmed by 11 bases and V by 3 bases; bases with no gene match: 8. Germline values: CDR1 SGHRS, CDR2 YFSETQ. DNA of the CDR3: TGCGCCAGCAGCTCTGAAACGGACAGGGGATACACCTTC. This codes for CASSSETDRGYTF.

The chain recombines TRBV4-2 with TRBJ1-5, with D tentatively TRBD1 (5 bases). Germline CDR1 and CDR2: LGHNA and YNFKEQ. V was cut by 1 base and J by 3 bases, with 10 bases left in between. The CDR3 has 15 amino acids. Written as DNA, the CDR3 is TGTGCCAGCAGCCAAGTTCTAGGGGACAATCAGCCCCAGCATTTT. Translation gives CASSQVLGDNQPQHF.

This chain connects TRBV4-1 to TRBJ1-1; a possible D gene is TRBD1 (5 bases). Germline assignment: CDR1 MGHRA and CDR2 YSYEKL. The CDR3 totals 14 residues. Trimming removed 8 bases at V and 4 bases at J, with 17 bases between. The CDR3 DNA reads as TGCGCCAGCTGGGGGGGAGGGATGGGCACTGAAGCTTTCTTT. The encoded protein is CASWGGGMGTEAFF.